The 3 T cell receptor beta chains listed next were all sequenced from one sample in a study of Ad26.COV2.S vaccination and SARS-CoV-2 variants (dated by TCRdb to 2020 to 2023). In light of the paper, this sample's treatment or condition label describes: some 20 received Ad26.COV2.S at low or high dose, single or two shots; several received placebo; per-sample allocation not given. Repertoires of vaccine and placebo recipients were sequenced from samples collected on day 63 after the first injection. The receptor library was made with the immunoSEQ multiplex PCR assay. Here the immuneACCESS table is served through TCRdb, limited to in-frame sequences with V and J called. Missing clones are a known gap in these copies; in checked studies unresolved V genes cover under half, and the rest lacks a known reason. The sample includes around 300,000 clones, with about 86% observed a single time. In total, the top ten clones hold around a tenth of the sample.

Sample: peripheral blood, taken in a trial of Ad26.COV2.S vaccine versus placebo. The receptors come from a person between 18 and 60 years old who received the Ad26.COV2.S COVID-19 vaccine or a placebo.

V is TRBV28 and J is TRBJ1-4; 12 bases fit TRBD1. Germline-derived CDR1 and CDR2 are MDHEN and SYDVKM. The CDR3 consists of 14 residues. V trimming: 4 bases; J trimming: 16 bases; junction bases outside the gene matches: 10. As DNA, the CDR3 is TGTGCCAGCAGTTCCGGGACAGGGGGCGCGGAGTGGTTTTTT. This gives the protein CASSSGTGGAEWFF.

CDR3 DNA: TGTGCCAGCTCACCCGGGAGGGTTGGATACGAGCAGTACTTC. This gives the protein CASSPGRVGYEQYF. V is TRBV18 and J is TRBJ2-7; 8 bases map to TRBD2. Germline V gene lookup returns CDR1 KGHSH and CDR2 LQKENI. The CDR3 is 14 amino acids. V shed 3 bases and J 4 bases; nucleotides not matched to a gene: 5.

The chain couples TRBV7-2 to TRBJ2-1, with D uncertain. CDR3 length equals 12 residues. V was trimmed by 5 bases and J by 9 bases, leaving 11 bases between them. Germline V CDR1 and CDR2: SGHTA, FQGNSA. CDR3 DNA sequence: TGTGCCAGCAGCCAAAGGACGGGTGAGCAGTTCTTC. Protein: CASSQRTGEQFF.